This T cell receptor (beta chain) derives from a study of CD4 T cells in relation to SARS-CoV-2 and coronaviruses. The CDR3 length is 14 residues. V was clipped by 9 bases and J by 2 bases, with 17 bases between them. CDR1 and CDR2 from the germline V gene are LNHNV and YYDKDF (reference sequence). Sequenced by immunoSEQ multiplex PCR; TCRdb stores in-frame clones only, minus some. Of approximately 38,000 clones in the sample, approximately 90% were seen once. This TCR was recovered from an adult with COVID-19. The chain is built from TRBV15 and TRBJ2-7; D is perhaps TRBD2 (5 bases). Sequenced: memory CD4+ T cells from PBMCs. In DNA, the CDR3 is TGTGCCACTGTGAGTTTTAGCGTTGCCTACGAGCAGTACTTC. Residues: CATVSFSVAYEQYF.